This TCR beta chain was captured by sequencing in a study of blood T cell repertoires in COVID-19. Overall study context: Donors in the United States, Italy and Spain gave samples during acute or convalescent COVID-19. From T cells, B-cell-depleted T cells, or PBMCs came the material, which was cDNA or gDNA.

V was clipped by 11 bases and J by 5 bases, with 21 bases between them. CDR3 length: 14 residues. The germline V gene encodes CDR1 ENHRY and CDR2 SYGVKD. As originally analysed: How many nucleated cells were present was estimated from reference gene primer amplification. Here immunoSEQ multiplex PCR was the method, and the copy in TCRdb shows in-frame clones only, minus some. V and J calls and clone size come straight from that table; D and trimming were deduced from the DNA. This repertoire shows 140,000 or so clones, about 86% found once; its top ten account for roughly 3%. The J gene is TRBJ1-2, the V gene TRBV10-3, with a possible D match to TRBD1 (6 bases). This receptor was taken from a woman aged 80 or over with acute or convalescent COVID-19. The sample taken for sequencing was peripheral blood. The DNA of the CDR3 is TGTGCCGCCAGGCCGGGCAGGGGAGCATATGGCTACACCTTC. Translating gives CAARPGRGAYGYTF.